A selection of T cell receptor beta chains follows, all from one sample in a study of shared clonotypes between healthy human individuals. This table comes from immunoSEQ multiplex PCR, and its TCRdb copy is limited to in-frame clones, with some not included. Counted here are roughly 1,000,000 clones, about 80% occurring once; the ten biggest clones make up roughly 0.57%. Sequences were obtained from memory CD4+ T cells from PBMCs. These receptor sequences come from a man between 18 and 29 years old in good health. Some clones in this sample may be carry-over from other donors' samples. The CDR3 runs from the conserved cysteine through the conserved F or W. Fields, in order: CDR3 DNA, CDR3 protein, J gene, clone size, V gene, D gene. The D gene is left open where the match is weak. Size values are once, few and many counts, or a class for expanded clones, and some rows have none.

TGTGCCAGCAGTTCAATCTCTAGCGGGAGCTCCTACAATGAGCAGTTCTTC | CASSSISSGSSYNEQFF | TRBJ2-1 | once | TRBV2 | TRBD2
TGTGCCAGCTCACCGCTGCCAGTCAGGGGGACTGAAGCTTTCTTT | CASSPLPVRGTEAFF | TRBJ1-1 | . | TRBV18 | TRBD1
TGTGCCAGCAGTCCAGACAGGTCCTACGAGCAGTACTTC | CASSPDRSYEQYF | TRBJ2-7 | . | TRBV6-6 | .
TGCGCCAGCAGCCACATTGGGGGGGGATCGAGTGAGACCCAGTACTTC | CASSHIGGGSSETQYF | TRBJ2-5 | . | TRBV4-1 | TRBD2
TGTGCCAGCAGCTGGCATTCTGGGACAGGGATTGGGGAGCTGTTTTTT | CASSWHSGTGIGELFF | TRBJ2-2 | . | TRBV7-9 | TRBD1
TGTGCCAGCAGCCTCGCGGGGGGTTTCTCTGGGGCCAACGTCCTGACTTTC | CASSLAGGFSGANVLTF | TRBJ2-6 | . | TRBV7-6 | TRBD2
TGTGCCACCGGGGGCAGGAACACTGAAGCTTTCTTT | CATGGRNTEAFF | TRBJ1-1 | . | TRBV19 | .
TGTGCCAGCAGCTTAAAGAACTCTGGGGCCAACGTCCTGACTTTC | CASSLKNSGANVLTF | TRBJ2-6 | . | TRBV7-9 | .
TGTGCCAGCAGTGATCCGGGTTGGGAGGGCGCTGAAGCTTTCTTT | CASSDPGWEGAEAFF | TRBJ1-1 | . | TRBV28 | .
TGTGCCAGCAGCTTAGCGTCTAGCGGGTACACAGATACGCAGTATTTT | CASSLASSGYTDTQYF | TRBJ2-3 | . | TRBV7-2 | TRBD2
TGTGCCAGCTCACCGGGACAGGGGGCGAGAGAGCAGTACTTC | CASSPGQGAREQYF | TRBJ2-7 | . | TRBV18 | TRBD1
TGCGCCAGCAGCTTGGATTACCTCTCTGGAAACACCATATATTTT | CASSLDYLSGNTIYF | TRBJ1-3 | few | TRBV5-1 | .
TGTGCCAGCAGCTTGGTGGGACAGGGGGACACTGAAGCTTTCTTT | CASSLVGQGDTEAFF | TRBJ1-1 | few | TRBV5-4 | TRBD1
TGTGCCAGCAGTTGGGCCTCGACTAATGAAAAACTGTTTTTT | CASSWASTNEKLFF | TRBJ1-4 | . | TRBV28 | .
TGCGCCAGCAGGACCCACAGCTCCTACAATGAGCAGTTCTTC | CASRTHSSYNEQFF | TRBJ2-1 | . | TRBV5-1 | .
TGTGCCAGCAGTTATCAGCCGGGACTGAGTTCCTACGAGCAGTACTTC | CASSYQPGLSSYEQYF | TRBJ2-7 | once | TRBV6-5 | .
TGTGCCAGCAGCTTAGCTCTGGCCAGGGAGGGGGGCGGCTACACCTTC | CASSLALAREGGGYTF | TRBJ1-2 | . | TRBV7-9 | .
TGTGCCACTGGGCTTGGGACGCAAGGTCGTTACACCGGGGAGCTGTTTTTT | CATGLGTQGRYTGELFF | TRBJ2-2 | . | TRBV15 | .
TGTGCCAGCAGTTTATGGGGGGGGAGTGGCTACACCTTC | CASSLWGGSGYTF | TRBJ1-2 | . | TRBV27 | .
TGTGCCAGCAGCTTGACAAGGATGAGGGCCAATGAGCAGTTCTTC | CASSLTRMRANEQFF | TRBJ2-1 | . | TRBV7-2 | .
TGTGCCAGCAGCTGGGGGACTAGTTACACCGGGGAGCTGTTTTTT | CASSWGTSYTGELFF | TRBJ2-2 | . | TRBV5-5 | TRBD2
TGTGCCTGGAGCGACAGGGCCTACACTGAAGCTTTCTTT | CAWSDRAYTEAFF | TRBJ1-1 | many | TRBV30 | TRBD1